This entry features one T cell receptor (beta chain) sequence. The antigen remains undetermined. TCRdb recomputed clones from the PCR reads via MiXCR. Seen here are approximately 84,000 clones, under 15% observed once, and the top ten hold roughly 4%. Among the patients, none had received any treatment before thyroid surgery. These data originate in a study of metastatic and nonmetastatic thyroid tumors. Study details: Peripheral blood and tumor or nodule samples from malignant and benign thyroid patients were compared. Study-wide points: It was reported that TCR beta diversity was significantly higher in malignant thyroid tumors than benign nodules, in blood and tumor.

Trimming left V 4 bases short and J 0 bases short, with 7 bases between. Germline CDR1 MDHEN, CDR2 SYDVKM. CDR3 length equals 15 residues. The chain joins TRBV28 to TRBJ1-6, with no clear D. Specimen: blood. This TCR came from a female donor with papillary thyroid cancer or a benign thyroid nodule (not recorded which). Some clones in this sample may be carry-over from other donors' samples. The CDR3 coding sequence is TGTGCCAGCAGTTCTGTAAGCTCCTATAATTCACCCCTCCACTTT. Amino acids: CASSSVSSYNSPLHF.